This T cell receptor beta chain emerged from a study of follicular helper T cells after annual influenza vaccination. Study-wide background: After each seasonal flu vaccination, blood came on days 0, 7 and 28.

V was trimmed by 6 bases and J by 4 bases, leaving 12 bases between them. The CDR3 loop spans 12 amino acids. Germline values: CDR1 SQVTM, CDR2 ANQGSEA. The time point here: 2014-2015 season, 7 days after vaccination. Non-naive CD4+CXCR5+PD-1+ cTfh were sorted into ICOS+CD38+ and ICOS-CD38- fractions. Sequencing of TCRB used Survey level resolution. Generated by immunoSEQ multiplex PCR, the TCRdb table keeps only in-frame clones and is missing some. The profile shows about 15,000 clones, 65% to 85% of them singletons. The source is an adult who received the influenza vaccine. The sequenced sample was CXCR5+ CD38- circulating T follicular helper cells from blood, obtained 7 days after influenza vaccination. The sample's subset: circulating Tfh, non-naive CD4+CXCR5+PD-1+ (ICOS+CD38+ or ICOS-CD38-). The chain recombines TRBV29-1 with TRBJ1-2; D is perhaps TRBD1 (5 bases). CDR3 coding DNA: TGCAGCGTCGGGGGAGGCGCCTATGGCTACACCTTC. This gives the protein CSVGGGAYGYTF.